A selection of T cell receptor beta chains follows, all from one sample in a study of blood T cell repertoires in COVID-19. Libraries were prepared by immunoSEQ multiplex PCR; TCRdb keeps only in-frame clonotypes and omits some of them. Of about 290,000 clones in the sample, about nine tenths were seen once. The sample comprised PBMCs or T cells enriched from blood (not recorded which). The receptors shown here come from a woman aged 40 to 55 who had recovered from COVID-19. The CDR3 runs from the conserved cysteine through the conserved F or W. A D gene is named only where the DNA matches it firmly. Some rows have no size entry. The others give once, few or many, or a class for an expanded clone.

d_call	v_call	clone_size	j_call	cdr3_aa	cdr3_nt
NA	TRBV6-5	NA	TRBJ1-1	CASSSRDWANTEAFF	TGTGCCAGCAGTTCCCGGGACTGGGCGAACACTGAAGCTTTCTTT
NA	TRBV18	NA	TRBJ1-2	CASSPQHSYYGYTF	TGTGCCAGCTCACCACAGCACAGCTACTATGGCTACACCTTC
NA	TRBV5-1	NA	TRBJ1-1	CASSLTGWGNTEAFF	TGCGCCAGCAGCTTAACAGGGTGGGGGAACACTGAAGCTTTCTTT
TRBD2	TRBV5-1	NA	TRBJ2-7	CASSLEPGGISYEQYF	TGCGCCAGCAGCTTGGAACCGGGAGGGATCTCCTACGAGCAGTACTTC
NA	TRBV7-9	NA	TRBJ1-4	CASSLAAGLPTNEKLFF	TGTGCCAGCAGCTTAGCGGCAGGGTTACCGACTAATGAAAAACTGTTTTTT
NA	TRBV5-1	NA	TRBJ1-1	CASSLAAANTEAFF	TGCGCCAGCAGCCTCGCGGCGGCGAACACTGAAGCTTTCTTT
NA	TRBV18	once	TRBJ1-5	CASSPGREGPQHF	TGTGCCAGCTCACCAGGACGGGAAGGGCCCCAGCATTTT
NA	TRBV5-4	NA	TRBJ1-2	CASSAGGREDGYTF	TGTGCCAGCAGCGCCGGGGGGAGGGAAGATGGCTACACCTTC
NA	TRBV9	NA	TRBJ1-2	CASSVVPGNSNGYTF	TGTGCCAGCAGCGTAGTACCAGGGAACTCTAATGGCTACACCTTC
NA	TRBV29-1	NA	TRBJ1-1	CSARGLAGMENTEAFF	TGCAGCGCCCGCGGATTAGCAGGGATGGAGAACACTGAAGCTTTCTTT
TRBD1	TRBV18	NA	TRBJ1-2	CASSRSYSGQGPYTF	TGTGCCAGCTCACGTTCATATAGCGGACAGGGACCCTACACCTTC
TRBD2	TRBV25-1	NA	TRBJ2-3	CASSSNREEDTQYF	TGTGCCAGCTCTTCAAACCGGGAGGAGGATACGCAGTATTTT
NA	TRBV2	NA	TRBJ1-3	CASSENTNSGNTIYF	TGTGCCAGCAGTGAAAACACAAACTCTGGAAACACCATATATTTT
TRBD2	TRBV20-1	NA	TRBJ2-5	CSASLAGGIQETQYF	TGCAGTGCTAGTCTCGCGGGAGGCATCCAAGAGACCCAGTACTTC
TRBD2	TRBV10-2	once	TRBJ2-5	CASAQTSGSQETQYF	TGCGCCAGCGCTCAGACTAGCGGGTCCCAAGAGACCCAGTACTTC
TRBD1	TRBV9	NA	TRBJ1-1	CASSVGSGQGAFF	TGTGCCAGCAGCGTAGGATCGGGACAGGGTGCTTTCTTT
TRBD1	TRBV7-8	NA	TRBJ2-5	CASSRRVGQGVQETQYF	TGTGCCAGCAGCCGACGCGTGGGACAGGGGGTCCAAGAGACCCAGTACTTC
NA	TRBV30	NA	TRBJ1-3	CAWQRTASGNTIYF	TGTGCCTGGCAAAGGACAGCCTCAGGAAACACCATATATTTT
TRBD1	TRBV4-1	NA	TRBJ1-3	CASSQEDRGSDTIYF	TGCGCCAGCAGCCAAGAAGACAGGGGGTCGGACACCATATATTTT
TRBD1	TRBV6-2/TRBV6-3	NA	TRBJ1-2	CASSYRQGSGYTF	TGTGCCAGCAGTTACAGACAGGGAAGTGGCTACACCTTC
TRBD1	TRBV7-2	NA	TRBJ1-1	CASRSNRGNLNTEAFF	TGTGCCAGCAGATCCAACAGGGGAAACCTGAACACTGAAGCTTTCTTT
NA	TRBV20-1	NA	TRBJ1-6	CSASKSAGNSPLHF	TGCAGTGCTAGTAAATCGGCAGGGAATTCACCCCTCCACTTT
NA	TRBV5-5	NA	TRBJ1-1	CASSLQQAKTEAFF	TGTGCCAGCAGCTTGCAACAGGCTAAAACTGAAGCTTTCTTT
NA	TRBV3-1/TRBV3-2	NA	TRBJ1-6	CASSQNRAHNSPLHF	TGTGCCAGCAGCCAGAACAGGGCCCATAATTCACCCCTCCACTTT
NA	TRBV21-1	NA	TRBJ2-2	CASSKSGEQGEDTGELFF	TGTGCCAGCAGCAAAAGCGGAGAACAGGGGGAGGACACCGGGGAGCTGTTTTTT
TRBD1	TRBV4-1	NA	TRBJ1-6	CASSSRQGQGVKRGSPLHF	TGCGCCAGCAGCTCAAGGCAGGGACAGGGAGTCAAAAGGGGTTCACCCCTCCACTTT
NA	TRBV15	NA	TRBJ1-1	CATSRDSIRAEAFF	TGTGCCACCAGCAGAGATAGTATCAGGGCAGAGGCTTTCTTT